Following are 18 T cell receptor beta chains from one sample sequenced in a study of Ad26.COV2.S vaccination and SARS-CoV-2 variants. Regarding treatment: some 20 received Ad26.COV2.S at low or high dose, single or two shots; roughly five received placebo; per-sample allocation not given. Day 63 following the first vaccine or placebo injection was when the samples were taken. Only in-frame clones appear in the TCRdb table, and some are missing; sequencing was by immunoSEQ multiplex PCR. This table holds a few hundred thousand clones, about 90% found once. Material: peripheral blood, obtained in a trial of Ad26.COV2.S vaccine versus placebo. The receptors were gathered from a person aged 18 to 59 who received the Ad26.COV2.S COVID-19 vaccine or a placebo.

The chain recombines TRBV19 with TRBJ1-5; D is unclear. Trimming removed 7 bases from V and 0 bases from J, with 16 bases in between. From germline, CDR1 is LNHDA and CDR2 SQIVND (reference sequence). CDR3 length: 16 residues. The CDR3 coding sequence is TGTGCCAGTACCCAAACGGCCGGGTATAGCAATCAGCCCCAGCATTTT. Translation gives CASTQTAGYSNQPQHF.

V is TRBV29-1 and J is TRBJ1-1; D unresolved. CDR3 length: 12 residues. Germline V CDR1 and CDR2: SQVTM, ANQGSEA. Trimming took 5 bases from V and 0 from J, leaving 7 bases between them. The CDR3 region is CSVYDLNTEAFF. Written as DNA, the CDR3 is TGCAGCGTTTATGATCTGAACACTGAAGCTTTCTTT.

This clone was recorded only once. V and J are TRBV5-1 and TRBJ2-5; a possible D gene is TRBD1 (6 bases). The CDR3 is 16 amino acids. From germline, CDR1 is SGHRS and CDR2 YFSETQ. With 0 bases removed from V and 5 bases from J, the gap between germline ends came to 17 bases. The DNA of the CDR3 is TGCGCCAGCAGCTTGGCCGGAACCCCTGGACAGGAGACCCAGTACTTC. Translated, it gives CASSLAGTPGQETQYF.

This clone showed up just once. This chain connects TRBV11-2 to TRBJ1-2; D may be TRBD1 (5 bases). CDR3 length: 14 amino acids. Germline assignment: CDR1 SGHAT and CDR2 FQNNGV. V was trimmed by 5 bases and J by 3 bases, leaving 13 bases between them. In DNA form, the CDR3 reads TGTGCCAGCAGCCCAGACACAGGTTACTATGGCTACACCTTC. It specifies CASSPDTGYYGYTF.

This chain joins TRBV7-2 and TRBJ1-2; D call uncertain. The germline V gene has CDR1 SGHTA and CDR2 FQGNSA. The V end was cut by 1 base, the J end by 4 bases, with 10 bases between. This CDR3 is 14 amino acids long. CDR3 in amino acids: CASSLVPTTYGYTF. As DNA, the CDR3 is TGTGCCAGCAGCTTAGTACCTACCACCTATGGCTACACCTTC.

The chain is built from TRBV7-2 and TRBJ1-2; 9 nucleotides agree with TRBD1. Unmatched junction bases numbered 2, after V lost 3 bases and J lost 3 bases. The CDR3 runs 14 residues. Germline lookup yields CDR1 SGHTA and CDR2 FQGNSA. CDR3 in amino acids: CASSFRQGDYGYTF. The CDR3 nucleotides read TGTGCCAGCAGCTTCCGACAGGGGGACTATGGCTACACCTTC.

The CDR3 region has the DNA TGTGCCAGCAGTTACCCCGGCAGTTTGAGAGGGACCCAGTACTTC. This gives the protein CASSYPGSLRGTQYF. The rearrangement joins TRBV6-2 or TRBV6-3 to TRBJ2-5; no firm D call. Trimming left V 2 bases short and J 7 bases short, with 17 bases between. CDR3 length: 15 amino acids. CDR1 and CDR2 (germline): MNHEY, SVGEGT.

V and J are TRBV7-2 and TRBJ1-1; D is ambiguous. V lost 1 base and J lost 2, with 5 bases in between. Germline V gene lookup returns CDR1 SGHTA and CDR2 FQGNSA. This CDR3 is built from 13 residues. CDR3 sequence: CASSLVYNTEAFF. DNA for the CDR3: TGTGCCAGCAGCTTAGTTTACAACACTGAAGCTTTCTTT. Complete variable domain (other parts from reference TRBV7-2 and TRBJ1-1): GAGVSQSPSNKVTEKGKDVELRCDPISGHTALYWYRQSLGQGLEFLIYFQGNSAPDKSGLPSDRFSAERTGGSVSTLTIQRTQQEDSAVYLCASSLVYNTEAFFGQGTRLTVV.

V and J are TRBV27 and TRBJ2-7, with 8 bases fitting TRBD1. V dropped 0 bases and J dropped 3; count of bases not matched to a gene: 4. The CDR3 contains 15 residues. Looked up from germline, CDR1 is MNHEY and CDR2 is SMNVEV (reference sequence). The CDR3, as DNA: TGTGCCAGCAGTTTATCAGGAGACAGGGGCTACGAGCAGTACTTC. Encoded protein: CASSLSGDRGYEQYF.

V is TRBV25-1 and J is TRBJ2-1, with 7 positions matching TRBD1. The CDR3 covers 15 residues. Germline loops: CDR1 MGHDK, CDR2 SYGVNS. V gave up 5 bases and J gave up 2 bases; unmatched junction bases: 6. CDR3 sequence (DNA): TGTGCCAGCAGTCGTCCCGGGACAGCCTACAATGAGCAGTTCTTC. Its protein is CASSRPGTAYNEQFF.

This rearrangement joins TRBV4-1 to TRBJ2-7; D perhaps matches TRBD2 (6 bases). CDR1 and CDR2 (germline): MGHRA, YSYEKL. The CDR3 is made up of 15 amino acids. The V end was cut by 1 base, the J end by 2 bases, with 12 bases between. Here the CDR3 DNA reads TGCGCCAGCAGCCAAGTCTCGGGGGAAACCTACGAGCAGTACTTC. Encoded protein: CASSQVSGETYEQYF.

The rearrangement uses TRBV6-5 and TRBJ1-2; TRBD1 might be the D (6 bases). CDR3 length equals 13 residues. Trimming pared 5 bases from V and 7 bases from J, leaving 14 bases between. Germline lookup yields CDR1 MNHEY and CDR2 SVGAGI. This CDR3 reads CASSREQGSGYTF. CDR3 sequence (DNA): TGTGCCAGCAGTCGCGAACAGGGTTCTGGCTACACCTTC.

The gene calls are TRBV6-2 or TRBV6-3 and TRBJ1-5; TRBD1 matches at 7 bases. Germline trimming cut 0 bases from V and 3 bases from J; bases unmatched to any gene: 5. Germline V gene data show CDR1 as MNHEY and CDR2 as SVGEGT. CDR3 length equals 16 residues. The CDR3 bases are TGTGCCAGCAGTTACTCGGGCAGGGGGAACAATCAGCCCCAGCATTTT. Amino acids: CASSYSGRGNNQPQHF.

V gene TRBV6-5 combines with J gene TRBJ2-5; 12 bases line up with TRBD1. Looked up from germline, CDR1 is MNHEY and CDR2 is SVGAGI. This CDR3 is built from 15 residues. The V segment lost 5 bases and the J segment 5 bases; nucleotides outside the gene matches: 6. Written as DNA, the CDR3 is TGTGCCAGCAGTAGGGGACAGGGGGCGCGGGAGACCCAGTACTTC. It yields the protein CASSRGQGARETQYF.

The rearrangement joins TRBV6-5 to TRBJ1-6, with a possible D match to TRBD1 (5 bases). V was pared by 2 bases and J by 5 bases, with 7 bases between. The CDR3 is made up of 14 amino acids. Germline CDR1 MNHEY, CDR2 SVGAGI. This CDR3 reads CASSYQGNNSPLHF. CDR3 coding DNA: TGTGCCAGCAGTTACCAGGGAAATAATTCACCCCTCCACTTT.

The chain recombines TRBV24-1 with TRBJ2-3; D not certain. The germline CDR1 and CDR2 sequences are KGHDR and SFDVKD. With 9 bases removed from V and 8 bases from J, the gap between germline ends came to 11 bases. The CDR3 is made up of 11 amino acids. CDR3 protein: CATYSEGTQYF. CDR3 bases: TGTGCCACCTACAGTGAAGGTACGCAGTATTTT.

Points on this clone: One junction end disagrees with the germline gene, perhaps due to a read error. The rearrangement joins TRBV20-1 to TRBJ1-2, with a possible D match to TRBD1 (5 bases). Germline V CDR1 and CDR2: DFQATT, SNEGSKA (reference sequence). This CDR3 spans 11 amino acids. DNA for the CDR3: TGTGGGGGGAGCCTCAACTATGGCTACACCTTC. Protein: CGGSLNYGYTF.

V gene TRBV7-2 combines with J gene TRBJ1-5, with 7 bases that match TRBD1. The CDR3 sequence is 17 residues long. CDR1 and CDR2 (germline): SGHTA, FQGNSA. With 4 bases clipped from V and 5 bases from J, the junction kept 14 bases outside the gene matches. CDR3 region: CASSSGTGTAIDQPQHF. CDR3 coding DNA: TGTGCCAGCAGCTCAGGCACCGGGACAGCCATAGATCAGCCCCAGCATTTT.